This TCR beta chain came from a study of blood T cells in healthy people across ages. Study results and limitations: A strong correlation was found between TCR beta diversity and the percentage of naive T cells. Whereas aged donors had fewer naive CD4+ cells, long-lived donors had more of them and higher diversity.

Germline CDR1 LGHNA, CDR2 YSLEER. The CDR3 loop spans 15 amino acids. V was clipped by 0 bases and J by 3 bases, with 12 bases between them. In its sample, this clonotype was seen many times. Its antigen is as yet unknown. The sample providers were healthy Caucasian people from Russia, aged roughly 6 to 100. Total RNA was extracted at no less than 6 micrograms per sample. A sample-barcoded 5' primer and a J-beta primer mix were used in a second PCR of about 6 to 11 cycles. TCRdb called the 5' RACE reads again in MiXCR, with one record for every CDR3 protein. The sample consists of about 730,000 distinct CDR3 sequences, around 46% of them appearing once.

The rearrangement uses TRBV4-3 and TRBJ2-7, with D perhaps being TRBD1 or TRBD2 (5 bases each). Sequencing was performed on blood. The source is a woman aged 55-70 years in good health. The CDR3 loop reads CASSQDRSGSYEQYF. CDR3 DNA: TGCGCCAGCAGCCAAGATCGCTCAGGGAGCTACGAGCAGTACTTC.